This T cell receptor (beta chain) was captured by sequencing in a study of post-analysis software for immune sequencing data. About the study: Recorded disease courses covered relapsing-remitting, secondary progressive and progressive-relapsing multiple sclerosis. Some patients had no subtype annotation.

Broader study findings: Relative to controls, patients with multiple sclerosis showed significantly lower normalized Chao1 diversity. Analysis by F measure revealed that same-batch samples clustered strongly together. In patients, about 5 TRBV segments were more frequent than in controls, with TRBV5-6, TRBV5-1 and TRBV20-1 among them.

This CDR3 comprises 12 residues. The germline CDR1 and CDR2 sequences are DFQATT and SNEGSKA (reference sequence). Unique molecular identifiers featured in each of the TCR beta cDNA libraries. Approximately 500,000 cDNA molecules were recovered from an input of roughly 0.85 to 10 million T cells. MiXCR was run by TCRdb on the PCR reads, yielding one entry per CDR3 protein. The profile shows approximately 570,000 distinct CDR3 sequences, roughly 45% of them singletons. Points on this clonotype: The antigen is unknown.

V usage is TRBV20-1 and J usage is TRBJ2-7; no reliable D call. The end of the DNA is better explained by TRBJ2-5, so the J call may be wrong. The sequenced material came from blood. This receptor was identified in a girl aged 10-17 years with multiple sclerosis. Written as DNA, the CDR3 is TGCAGTGCTAGGCCGGGTGTCCAGACCCAGTACTTC. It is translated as CSARPGVQTQYF.